This paragraph reports one TCR beta chain. Its antigen is undetermined. The CDR3 is 13 amino acids. Germline lookup yields CDR1 LGHNA and CDR2 YSLEER. With 1 base removed from V and 5 bases from J, the gap between germline ends came to 8 bases. This record comes from a study of shared clonotypes between healthy human individuals. The wider study: Every donor yielded three CD4 naive, three CD4 memory, two CD8 naive and one CD8 memory plate. Regarding the study as a whole: The generation probabilities recorded for non-shared clonotypes fell below those of clonotypes shared by all four donors. Sharing across four donors was highest in naive CD4 (around 5%) and lowest in memory CD8 (roughly 0.4%).

Assay execution proceeded at the deep level. Sequencing used immunoSEQ multiplex PCR; TCRdb keeps in-frame clones, though not all of them. The sample shows under 1,900,000 clones, around 98.5% of them seen only once. The gene calls are TRBV4-3 and TRBJ1-2; D remains unclear. The sample taken for sequencing was naive CD4+ T cells sorted from blood. Subset described: CD45RA+ positively selected. This sequence originates from a man aged 25-45 years in good health. The CDR3 protein is CASSQGPAYGYTF. The CDR3 DNA sequence: TGCGCCAGCAGCCAAGGGCCTGCGTATGGCTACACCTTC.